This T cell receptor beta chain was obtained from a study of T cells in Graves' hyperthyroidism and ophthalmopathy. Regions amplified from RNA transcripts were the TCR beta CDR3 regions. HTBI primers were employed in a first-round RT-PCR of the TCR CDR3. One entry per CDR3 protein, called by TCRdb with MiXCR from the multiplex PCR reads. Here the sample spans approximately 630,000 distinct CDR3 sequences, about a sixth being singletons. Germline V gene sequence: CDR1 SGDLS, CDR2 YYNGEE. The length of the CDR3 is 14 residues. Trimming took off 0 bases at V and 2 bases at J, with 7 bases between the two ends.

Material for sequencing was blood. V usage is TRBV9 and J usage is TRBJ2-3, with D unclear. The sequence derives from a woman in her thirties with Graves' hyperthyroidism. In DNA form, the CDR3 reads TGTGCCAGCAGCGTAGTCCTTAACACAGATACGCAGTATTTT. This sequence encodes CASSVVLNTDTQYF. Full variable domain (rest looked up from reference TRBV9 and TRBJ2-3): DSGVTQTPKHLITATGQRVTLRCSPRSGDLSVYWYQQSLDQGLQFLIQYYNGEERAKGNILERFSAQQFPDLHSELNLSSLELGDSALYFCASSVVLNTDTQYFGPGTRLTVL.